This TCR beta chain was identified in a study of blood T cell repertoires in COVID-19. Study as a whole: Samples came from the United States, Italy and Spain, spanning acute and convalescent COVID-19. PBMCs, B-cell-depleted T cells, or T cells provided the cDNA or gDNA that made up the material.

Trimming cost V 2 bases and J 9 bases, with 17 bases left between them. The CDR3 runs 14 residues. CDR1 and CDR2 (germline): MNHNY, SVGAGI (reference sequence). In the authors' workflow: Amplification of reference gene primers provided the estimated nucleated cell counts. Data came from immunoSEQ multiplex PCR; TCRdb stores just in-frame clones and leaves some out. V and J calls plus clone size are reproduced from that table; the DNA served to infer D and trimming. Of about 100,000 clones in the sample, roughly 90% were seen once. This TCR was recovered from a man over 45 with active COVID-19. V gene TRBV6-6 combines with J gene TRBJ2-7; tentatively, D is TRBD2 (5 bases). The sequenced sample consisted of peripheral blood. The CDR3, as DNA: TGTGCCAGCAGTTACGATCCGCGGGCCGGCGGGCAGTACTTC. Translating it yields CASSYDPRAGGQYF.